Shown below are 26 T cell receptor beta chains from a single sample sequenced in a study of cytomegalovirus exposure and HLA in healthy donors. The PCR ran on 60 Vbeta and 13 Jbeta primers. Assay used: immunoSEQ multiplex PCR; TCRdb lists only in-frame clones, some missing. The sample lists approximately 190,000 clones; roughly 80% were seen once. What was sequenced was PBMCs. The receptors originated from a man in his forties in good health and CMV-seropositive.

V gene TRBV6-6 combines with J gene TRBJ1-3; tentatively, D is TRBD1 (5 bases). Trimming took off 4 bases at V and 4 bases at J, with 11 bases between the two ends. The V gene's germline CDR1 is MNHNY and CDR2 SVGAGI (reference sequence). This CDR3 comprises 14 residues. CDR3 residues: CASSSSGKGNTIYF. The CDR3 bases are TGTGCCAGCAGTTCATCAGGGAAAGGAAACACCATATATTTT.

The chain uses TRBV13 and TRBJ2-1; 8 bases are shared with TRBD2. Looked up from germline, CDR1 is PRHDT and CDR2 is FYEKMQ (reference sequence). The J segment lost 4 bases and the V segment lost 7 bases, leaving 24 bases of the junction unmatched. The CDR3 spans 20 residues. The chain's CDR3 is CASNKQTRASGPTVYNEQFF. The DNA for the CDR3 is TGTGCCAGCAACAAGCAAACCAGGGCTAGCGGGCCAACTGTTTACAATGAGCAGTTCTTC.

J is TRBJ1-2 and V is TRBV5-4; D perhaps matches TRBD1 (6 bases). The length of the CDR3 is 16 residues. V was pared by 0 bases and J by 0 bases, with 12 bases between. Germline values: CDR1 SGHNT, CDR2 YYREEE (reference sequence). In nucleotides, the CDR3 is TGTGCCAGCAGCTTGGGGGACACATCAGCTAACTATGGCTACACCTTC. It translates to CASSLGDTSANYGYTF.

The chain employs TRBV7-9 and TRBJ2-7, with 7 bases fitting TRBD1. V trimming: 3 bases; J trimming: 1 base; junction bases outside the gene matches: 3. The CDR3 extends over 14 amino acids. From germline, CDR1 is SEHNR and CDR2 FQNEAQ (reference sequence). This CDR3 reads CASSFRGNSYEQYF. The CDR3 DNA sequence: TGTGCCAGCAGCTTCAGGGGGAATTCCTACGAGCAGTACTTC.

This rearrangement joins TRBV27 to TRBJ1-3; D not resolved. The germline CDR1 and CDR2 sequences are MNHEY and SMNVEV (reference sequence). V was shortened by 6 bases and J by 0 bases, with 12 bases between the two germline ends. This CDR3 is built from 15 residues. The CDR3 region is CASSPFWSSGNTIYF. CDR3 nucleotide sequence: TGTGCCAGCAGCCCATTCTGGAGCTCTGGAAACACCATATATTTT.

This chain links TRBV5-4 with TRBJ2-1; 9 bases line up with TRBD1. Germline trimming cut 6 bases from V and 5 bases from J; bases unmatched to any gene: 9. CDR1 and CDR2 (germline): SGHNT, YYREEE (reference sequence). The CDR3 sequence is 15 residues long. CDR3 residues: CASTNDRGGDNEQFF. The CDR3 DNA is TGTGCCAGCACCAATGACAGGGGGGGAGACAATGAGCAGTTCTTC.

The chain couples TRBV19 to TRBJ2-7, with 8 bases that match TRBD2. Germline CDR1 reads LNHDA; CDR2 reads SQIVND (reference sequence). There are 15 residues in the CDR3. J lost 0 bases, V lost 5 bases, and 6 bases had no gene match. CDR3: CASSPLAGSSYEQYF. The CDR3 region has the DNA TGTGCCAGTAGTCCCCTAGCGGGTAGCTCCTACGAGCAGTACTTC. Together with reference TRBV19 and TRBJ2-7, the CDR3 gives the full variable domain: DGGITQSPKYLFRKEGQNVTLSCEQNLNHDAMYWYRQDPGQGLRLIYYSQIVNDFQKGDIAEGYSVSREKKESFPLTVTSAQKNPTAFYLCASSPLAGSSYEQYFGPGTRLTVT.

This clone was found a few times. The V and J genes are TRBV6-5 and TRBJ2-1, with a weak D call TRBD2 (5 bases). CDR1 and CDR2 from the germline V gene are MNHEY and SVGAGI. Trimming left V 3 bases short and J 8 bases short, with 14 bases between. The CDR3 totals 14 residues. The CDR3 sequence is CASSYGTGWDEQFF. Here the CDR3 DNA reads TGTGCCAGCAGTTATGGCACGGGGTGGGATGAGCAGTTCTTC.

The gene calls are TRBV4-2 and TRBJ2-5; D not resolved. The CDR3 has 15 amino acids. Trimming cost V 1 base and J 2 bases, with 11 bases left between them. Germline CDR1 is LGHNA and CDR2 is YNFKEQ. The CDR3 sequence: CASSQAIERQETQYF. The CDR3 nucleotides read TGTGCCAGCAGCCAAGCGATAGAACGGCAAGAGACCCAGTACTTC.

Comment on this clone: At one boundary the junction diverges from the germline segment, which might be a read error. CDR3: CASRPGQVNNGQFF. DNA for the CDR3: TGTGCCAGCAGGCCGGGACAGGTAAACAATGGGCAGTTCTTC. V gene TRBV28 combines with J gene TRBJ2-1; 8 bases align to TRBD1. This CDR3 spans 14 amino acids. The germline V gene encodes CDR1 MDHEN and CDR2 SYDVKM.

This chain joins TRBV6-5 and TRBJ1-5, with 7 bases matching TRBD1. CDR3 length equals 14 residues. V lost 0 bases, J lost 9 bases, and 5 bases stayed unmatched. Looked up from germline, CDR1 is MNHEY and CDR2 is SVGAGI. The CDR3 sequence: CASSYSIGDRPQHF. The CDR3 coding sequence is TGTGCCAGCAGTTACTCGATTGGGGACAGGCCCCAGCATTTT.

The J gene is TRBJ1-1, the V gene TRBV5-5; D is unclear. Germline V gene data show CDR1 as SGHKS and CDR2 as YYEKEE (reference sequence). The CDR3 is made up of 15 amino acids. Trimming stripped 2 bases from V and 1 base from J, with 12 bases between. CDR3 in amino acids: CASSLRPRGNTEAFF. DNA of the CDR3: TGTGCCAGCAGCTTACGCCCGCGAGGGAACACTGAAGCTTTCTTT. The complete variable domain, with remaining parts taken from reference TRBV5-5 and TRBJ1-1, reads DAGVTQSPTHLIKTRGQQVTLRCSPISGHKSVSWYQQVLGQGPQFIFQYYEKEERGRGNFPDRFSARQFPNYSSELNVNALLLGDSALYLCASSLRPRGNTEAFFGQGTRLTVV.

CDR3 loop: CASHGRGYNEQFF. CDR3 sequence (DNA): TGTGCCAGCCACGGGCGGGGGTACAATGAGCAGTTCTTC. The chain has TRBV27 and TRBJ2-1, with 7 bases identical to TRBD2. Unmatched junction bases numbered 5, after V lost 8 bases and J lost 4 bases. CDR3 length equals 13 residues. The germline gives CDR1 MNHEY, CDR2 SMNVEV (reference sequence).

The gene calls are TRBV5-4 and TRBJ1-2, with a weak D call TRBD1 (6 bases). V lost 2 bases and J lost 2, with 7 bases in between. The CDR3 runs to 13 residues. Per the germline V gene, CDR1 is SGHNT and CDR2 is YYREEE (reference sequence). CDR3 sequence reads: CASSFDRNYGYTF. In DNA form, the CDR3 reads TGTGCCAGCAGCTTTGACAGGAACTATGGCTACACCTTC.

The rearrangement joins TRBV6-1 to TRBJ2-3; 10 nucleotides align to TRBD2. CDR3 length: 18 residues. Germline assignment: CDR1 MNHNS and CDR2 SASEGT. J lost 2 bases, V lost 3 bases, and 11 bases had no gene match. CDR3 nucleotide sequence: TGTGCCAGCAGTGACCACTGGTCTAGCGGGGGACCCACAGATACGCAGTATTTT. As protein: CASSDHWSSGGPTDTQYF.

This chain links TRBV5-1 with TRBJ2-1; TRBD2 matches 9 bases. The germline CDR1 and CDR2 sequences are SGHRS and YFSETQ. This CDR3 is built from 18 residues. With V trimmed by 7 bases and J by 0 bases, 14 bases remained unmatched. The CDR3 DNA sequence: TGCGCCAGCTCCAGCGGGGGGCTAAGCCGGAGCTCCTACAATGAGCAGTTCTTC. It specifies CASSSGGLSRSSYNEQFF. Full variable domain (missing parts from reference TRBV5-1 and TRBJ2-1): KAGVTQTPRYLIKTRGQQVTLSCSPISGHRSVSWYQQTPGQGLQFLFEYFSETQRNKGNFPGRFSGRQFSNSRSEMNVSTLELGDSALYLCASSSGGLSRSSYNEQFFGPGTRLTVL.

V usage is TRBV27 and J usage is TRBJ2-1; 10 bases match TRBD2. J lost 5 bases, V lost 8 bases, and 6 bases had no gene match. CDR1 is MNHEY and CDR2 is SMNVEV in the germline V gene (reference sequence). This CDR3 has 14 amino acids. The CDR3 bases are TGTGCCAGCCGAGCGGGGGGGTTCAACAATGAGCAGTTCTTC. As protein: CASRAGGFNNEQFF.

This clone was seen only once. The chain employs TRBV7-6 and TRBJ1-3; D not certain. CDR1 and CDR2 from the germline V gene are SGHVS and FNYEAQ. V lost 5 bases, J lost 1 base, and 9 bases lay in between. The CDR3 runs 14 residues. The CDR3: CASSLERSGNTIYF. The CDR3 DNA sequence: TGTGCCAGCAGCCTAGAGCGGTCTGGAAACACCATATATTTT.

The chain couples TRBV15 to TRBJ1-5; D not certain. V was shortened by 2 bases and J by 4 bases, with 9 bases between the two germline ends. CDR1 LNHNV and CDR2 YYDKDF come from the germline V gene (reference sequence). The CDR3 consists of 14 residues. CDR3 amino acids: CATSRPMRNQPQHF. CDR3 DNA sequence: TGTGCCACCAGCAGACCCATGAGAAATCAGCCCCAGCATTTT.

The rearrangement uses TRBV5-1 and TRBJ2-3; 9 positions match TRBD1. This CDR3 is built from 15 residues. Trimming removed 2 bases from V and 5 bases from J; junction bases left unmatched: 6. Looked up from germline, CDR1 is SGHRS and CDR2 is YFSETQ. CDR3 nucleotides: TGCGCCAGCAGCTTCGGACAGGGGCCGGGAGATACGCAGTATTTT. Protein sequence: CASSFGQGPGDTQYF.

The CDR3 loop is CASSLGVGGDQPQHF. The CDR3 nucleotides are TGCGCCAGCAGCTTGGGGGTGGGCGGGGATCAGCCCCAGCATTTT. V and J are TRBV5-1 and TRBJ1-5; D is undetermined. There are 15 residues in the CDR3. CDR1 is SGHRS, CDR2 YFSETQ, per germline. The V and J ends lost 0 bases and 5 bases respectively, with 12 bases between them. Full variable domain (outside the CDR3, taken from reference TRBV5-1 and TRBJ1-5): KAGVTQTPRYLIKTRGQQVTLSCSPISGHRSVSWYQQTPGQGLQFLFEYFSETQRNKGNFPGRFSGRQFSNSRSEMNVSTLELGDSALYLCASSLGVGGDQPQHFGDGTRLSIL.

There are a few counts of this clone. The chain employs TRBV6-1 and TRBJ2-3; 7 bases align to TRBD1. The CDR3 length is 13 residues. Germline V gene sequence: CDR1 MNHNS, CDR2 SASEGT. J lost 5 bases, V lost 10 bases, and 9 bases had no gene match. This CDR3 reads CATIRGLGDTQYF. CDR3 in DNA: TGTGCCACCATCAGGGGGTTGGGAGATACGCAGTATTTT.

This clone was picked up one time. The chain carries TRBV29-1 and TRBJ2-2; D perhaps matches TRBD1 (6 bases). The V and J ends lost 7 bases and 6 bases respectively, with 18 bases between them. The CDR3 consists of 14 residues. Germline V gives CDR1 SQVTM, CDR2 ANQGSEA. In nucleotides, the CDR3 is TGCAGCGCCGCTAACTTACAGGGCGCCGGGGAGCTGTTTTTT. As protein: CSAANLQGAGELFF.

Of note for this clone: Other DNA sequences of this sample code for an identical CDR3. The genes are TRBV5-6 and TRBJ1-1, with 10 nucleotides matching TRBD1. Losses at the gene ends were 3 bases for V and 5 bases for J; bases not matched to a gene: 10. The germline V gene encodes CDR1 SGHDT and CDR2 YYEEEE. The CDR3 covers 16 residues. CDR3 in DNA: TGTGCCAGCAGCTCTCGACAGGGGGCGAGTGGTACTGAAGCTTTCTTT. Translation: CASSSRQGASGTEAFF.

This clone was seen once. The chain has TRBV5-1 and TRBJ2-5; maybe TRBD2 (6 bases). The CDR3 has 15 residues. Germline CDR1 is SGHRS and CDR2 is YFSETQ. V lost 0 bases and J 5 bases, leaving 14 bases between the germline ends. The CDR3 DNA sequence: TGCGCCAGCAGCTTGGCCGGAGGGCAGGGTGAGACCCAGTACTTC. It encodes CASSLAGGQGETQYF.

A few counts support this clone. The chain joins TRBV11-2 to TRBJ2-3, with 10 positions matching TRBD1. V lost 0 bases to trimming and J lost 3 bases; unmatched junction nucleotides: 0. Germline CDR1 and CDR2: SGHAT and FQNNGV. The CDR3 sequence is 15 residues long. The CDR3 DNA reads TGTGCCAGCAGCTTAGAGGGACAGGGGACAGATACGCAGTATTTT. Amino acid sequence: CASSLEGQGTDTQYF.